The present T cell receptor (beta chain) was sequenced within a study of control samples from healthy donors and cancer patients. CDR1 and CDR2 (germline): SNHLY, FYNNEI. CDR3 size: 12 residues. V was cut by 7 bases and J by 0 bases, with 6 bases left in between. This table comes from immunoSEQ multiplex PCR, and its TCRdb copy is limited to in-frame clones, with some not included. This table holds some 150,000 clones, about 93% found once. This clonotype originated in a man aged 45-65 years in good health. Sequenced material: blood. This chain uses TRBV2 with TRBJ1-1; D is unclear. CDR3 sequence (DNA): TGTGCCAGCATACAGCTGAACACTGAAGCTTTCTTT. Protein product: CASIQLNTEAFF.